What follows are 29 T cell receptor beta chains derived from one specimen sequenced in a study of cytomegalovirus exposure and HLA in healthy donors. The method was immunoSEQ multiplex PCR; TCRdb's version includes in-frame clones alone and lacks a portion of them. The sample gives 220,000 or so clones, approximately 88% of which show up once; about 14% is in the top ten. Sequencing input: PBMCs. The receptors come from a woman in her thirties in good health and CMV-seropositive.

The rearrangement joins TRBV6-5 to TRBJ1-1, with D possibly being TRBD1 (5 bases). The length of the CDR3 is 15 residues. Germline CDR1 is MNHEY and CDR2 is SVGAGI. Trimming removed 5 bases at V and 3 bases at J, with 16 bases between. DNA for the CDR3: TGTGCCAGCAGTCCTCTCGGGCAGGGCGACACTGAAGCTTTCTTT. As protein: CASSPLGQGDTEAFF.

The CDR3 region is CSVEDPTGLTYEQYF. DNA of the CDR3: TGCAGCGTTGAAGATCCAACGGGTTTAACCTACGAGCAGTACTTC. The chain carries TRBV29-1 and TRBJ2-7, with no clear D. The length of the CDR3 is 15 residues. Germline V CDR1 and CDR2: SQVTM, ANQGSEA. V was trimmed by 0 bases and J by 2 bases, leaving 14 bases between them.

This clone is large within its sample. The chain employs TRBV6-1 and TRBJ1-2, with no clear D. The CDR3 extends over 15 amino acids. V gave up 0 bases and J gave up 0 bases, with 8 bases separating them. Germline V gives CDR1 MNHNS, CDR2 SASEGT. The CDR3 loop reads CASSEAETANYGYTF. The CDR3 DNA is TGTGCCAGCAGTGAAGCCGAGACTGCTAACTATGGCTACACCTTC.

The J gene is TRBJ2-1, the V gene TRBV15, with TRBD2 identical over 9 bases. This CDR3 has 21 residues. V trimming: 0 bases; J trimming: 0 bases; junction bases outside the gene matches: 15. Germline assignment: CDR1 LNHNV and CDR2 YYDKDF (reference sequence). The CDR3 loop is CATSRDKVSSGGHSSYNEQFF. The CDR3 nucleotides read TGTGCCACCAGCAGAGATAAAGTGAGTAGCGGGGGACACAGCTCCTACAATGAGCAGTTCTTC.

Points on this clone: Different DNA sequences within this sample yield the same CDR3. V usage is TRBV4-1 and J usage is TRBJ2-1, with no clear D. With 0 bases removed from V and 7 bases from J, the gap between germline ends came to 4 bases. The length of the CDR3 is 12 residues. In germline, CDR1 is MGHRA, CDR2 YSYEKL. CDR3 in DNA: TGCGCCAGCAGCCAAGATTTAAATGAGCAGTTCTTC. Residues: CASSQDLNEQFF.

The chain has TRBV27 and TRBJ2-1, with D maybe TRBD1 (5 bases). The germline CDR1 and CDR2 sequences are MNHEY and SMNVEV (reference sequence). The length of the CDR3 is 12 residues. Between the trimmed V and J ends, which lost 6 bases and 8 bases, there was a span of 11 bases. CDR3 in amino acids: CASSSRVDEQFF. CDR3 nucleotide sequence: TGTGCCAGCAGCTCCAGGGTCGATGAGCAGTTCTTC.

This clone was detected a few times. The V and J genes are TRBV2 and TRBJ2-7, with TRBD2 matching 15 bases. Germline CDR1 SNHLY, CDR2 FYNNEI. The CDR3 sequence is 16 residues long. Losses at the gene ends were 3 bases for V and 4 bases for J; bases not matched to a gene: 4. The CDR3, as DNA: TGTGCCAGCAGTGAGGCTGGACTAGCGGGAGGGTACGAGCAGTACTTC. Protein product: CASSEAGLAGGYEQYF.

The rearrangement uses TRBV7-9 and TRBJ1-2; D remains unclear. CDR3 length: 15 residues. V gave up 5 bases and J gave up 1 base, with 14 bases separating them. The germline V gene has CDR1 SEHNR and CDR2 FQNEAQ (reference sequence). This chain's CDR3 is CASSPREESNYGYTF. For the CDR3, the DNA is TGTGCCAGCAGCCCCCGGGAGGAGAGTAACTATGGCTACACCTTC.

The chain has TRBV9 and TRBJ2-6; D is unclear. Between the trimmed V and J ends, which lost 4 bases and 0 bases, there was a span of 5 bases. CDR3 length equals 14 residues. Germline assignment: CDR1 SGDLS and CDR2 YYNGEE. CDR3 region: CASSPYSGANVLTF. The CDR3 DNA sequence: TGTGCCAGCAGCCCCTACTCTGGGGCCAACGTCCTGACTTTC.

The genes are TRBV9 and TRBJ2-3, with TRBD2 as a possible D gene (6 bases). V was cut by 3 bases and J by 3 bases, with 17 bases left in between. The CDR3 covers 16 residues. Per the germline V gene, CDR1 is SGDLS and CDR2 is YYNGEE. The CDR3 loop is CASSAFSGDSTDTQYF. The CDR3 nucleotides are TGTGCCAGCAGCGCCTTCTCGGGAGACTCTACAGATACGCAGTATTTT.

V is TRBV13 and J is TRBJ2-7, with D perhaps TRBD1 or TRBD2 (5 bases each). Per germline, CDR1 PRHDT and CDR2 FYEKMQ (reference sequence). This CDR3 is 16 amino acids long. The V gene lost 5 bases and the J gene lost 5 bases, with 22 bases spanning the gap. CDR3 sequence (DNA): TGTGCCAGCAGCCTCGTCGGGGCCCGAAGCTTCGACGAGCAGTACTTC. This gives the protein CASSLVGARSFDEQYF.

This clone was recorded only once. This chain uses TRBV30 with TRBJ1-1; possible D gene TRBD1, 6 bases. CDR3 length equals 12 residues. CDR1 is GTSNPN and CDR2 is SVGIG in the germline V gene (reference sequence). Between the trimmed V and J ends, which lost 5 bases and 3 bases, there was a span of 10 bases. The CDR3 here is CAWLGGHTEAFF. Written as DNA, the CDR3 is TGTGCCTGGCTTGGGGGGCACACTGAAGCTTTCTTT.

The V and J genes are TRBV15 and TRBJ2-5, with 11 bases aligning to TRBD2. CDR3 length: 16 residues. V dropped 3 bases and J dropped 9; count of bases not matched to a gene: 12. Germline V CDR1 and CDR2: LNHNV, YYDKDF (reference sequence). The CDR3 loop is CATSSATGTSGAAQYF. The CDR3, as DNA: TGTGCCACCAGCAGTGCTACCGGGACTAGCGGAGCGGCCCAGTACTTC.

This chain joins TRBV20-1 and TRBJ2-7; D may be TRBD2 (5 bases). Germline CDR1 reads DFQATT; CDR2 reads SNEGSKA (reference sequence). The CDR3 loop spans 11 amino acids. The V end was cut by 6 bases, the J end by 6 bases, with 12 bases between. DNA for the CDR3: TGCAGTGCCAGCGAGGGCCGCGAGCAGTACTTC. This codes for CSASEGREQYF.

This chain connects TRBV4-1 to TRBJ1-2, with TRBD1 as a possible D gene (5 bases). Deletions cut 0 bases from V and 4 bases from J, with 12 bases between. CDR1 and CDR2 (germline): MGHRA, YSYEKL. This CDR3 has 15 residues. This CDR3 is CASSQDGGSGYGYTF. The CDR3 region has the DNA TGCGCCAGCAGCCAAGATGGGGGTAGCGGCTATGGCTACACCTTC.

The gene calls are TRBV30 and TRBJ1-1; a weak D match, TRBD1 (5 bases). The CDR3 loop spans 12 amino acids. Germline values: CDR1 GTSNPN, CDR2 SVGIG (reference sequence). V was pared by 2 bases and J by 7 bases, with 11 bases between. CDR3 bases: TGTGCCTGGAGTCCACAGGAGTATGAAGCTTTCTTT. Its translation: CAWSPQEYEAFF.

V and J are TRBV4-1 and TRBJ2-1, with 11 bases lining up with TRBD2. Germline CDR1 reads MGHRA; CDR2 reads YSYEKL. The V segment lost 0 bases and the J segment 8 bases; nucleotides outside the gene matches: 9. The CDR3 consists of 17 residues. The DNA of the CDR3 is TGCGCCAGCAGCCAAGAACCTGTGGCTAGCGGGGGGTATGAGCAGTTCTTC. Amino acid sequence: CASSQEPVASGGYEQFF.

The genes are TRBV18 and TRBJ2-7, with D tentatively TRBD1 (6 bases). V gave up 4 bases and J gave up 2 bases, with 6 bases separating them. The V gene's germline CDR1 is KGHSH and CDR2 LQKENI. CDR3 length equals 12 residues. The CDR3 DNA follows: TGTGCCAGCTCACGGACAGCCTACGAGCAGTACTTC. Translated: CASSRTAYEQYF.

This clone was picked up one time. The chain is built from TRBV2 and TRBJ2-1, with 13 bases that match TRBD2. CDR1 SNHLY and CDR2 FYNNEI come from the germline V gene. The CDR3 loop spans 16 amino acids. V gave up 6 bases and J gave up 8 bases; unmatched junction bases: 10. CDR3 in amino acids: CASSPGLAGSSDEQFF. CDR3 coding DNA: TGTGCCAGCAGCCCGGGACTAGCGGGGTCGTCTGATGAGCAGTTCTTC.

The sample holds a few counts of this clone. The gene calls are TRBV21-1 and TRBJ1-5. TRBV21-1 is a pseudogene. The CDR3 extends over 16 amino acids. The CDR3 DNA is TGTGCCAGCAGCAAAATTACCCCTGGAGGAAATCAGCCCCAGCATTTT. Encoded protein: CASSKITPGGNQPQHF.

The rearrangement links TRBV10-2 to TRBJ1-2, with a possible D match to TRBD1 (6 bases). Germline lookup yields CDR1 WSHSY and CDR2 SAAADI. V was clipped by 2 bases and J by 10 bases, with 14 bases between them. This CDR3 spans 13 amino acids. The CDR3 DNA follows: TGCGCCAGCAGTGAGCCGTCACAGGGCGACTACACCTTC. It codes for CASSEPSQGDYTF.

This sequence joins TRBV30 and TRBJ1-1; TRBD1 aligns across 8 bases. Germline values: CDR1 GTSNPN, CDR2 SVGIG (reference sequence). V shed 5 bases and J 5 bases; nucleotides not matched to a gene: 7. This CDR3 comprises 13 residues. As DNA, the CDR3 is TGTGCCTGGGGAGGACAGGGATGGACTGAAGCTTTCTTT. It translates to CAWGGQGWTEAFF.

CDR3 bases: TGTGCCAGCAGACCCGGACTAGCGAACGAGCAGTACTTC. Its protein is CASRPGLANEQYF. The chain joins TRBV6-6 to TRBJ2-7, with TRBD2 matching over 9 bases. CDR3 length: 13 amino acids. CDR1 MNHNY and CDR2 SVGAGI come from the germline V gene (reference sequence). With 6 bases clipped from V and 5 bases from J, the junction kept 5 bases outside the gene matches.

The V call is TRBV27, the J call TRBJ1-5; D gene unclear. This CDR3 comprises 13 residues. The V gene lost 0 bases and the J gene lost 6 bases, with 6 bases spanning the gap. Germline CDR1 is MNHEY and CDR2 is SMNVEV (reference sequence). The CDR3: CASSLSLSQPQHF. CDR3 nucleotides: TGTGCCAGCAGTTTATCGCTTAGTCAGCCCCAGCATTTT.

A note on this clone: Other DNA variants within this sample encode the same CDR3. CDR3 sequence: CASSLSYNEQFF. The CDR3 nucleotides read TGTGCCAGCAGTCTCTCCTACAATGAGCAGTTCTTC. The chain uses TRBV28 and TRBJ2-1, with D uncertain. The ends were cut back, 5 bases at V and 0 bases at J, with 2 bases in the middle. This CDR3 is built from 12 residues. Germline CDR1 reads MDHEN; CDR2 reads SYDVKM.

The chain joins TRBV9 to TRBJ2-1, with D hard to call. V lost 4 bases and J lost 5, with 7 bases in between. From germline, CDR1 is SGDLS and CDR2 YYNGEE. This CDR3 region has 12 residues. In DNA form, the CDR3 reads TGTGCCAGCAGCCCTCTACACAATGAGCAGTTCTTC. Translating it yields CASSPLHNEQFF. The full variable domain, with the rest looked up from reference TRBV9 and TRBJ2-1, is DSGVTQTPKHLITATGQRVTLRCSPRSGDLSVYWYQQSLDQGLQFLIQYYNGEERAKGNILERFSAQQFPDLHSELNLSSLELGDSALYFCASSPLHNEQFFGPGTRLTVL.

The rearrangement joins TRBV2 to TRBJ2-7; D is unresolved. The CDR3 length is 14 residues. CDR1 SNHLY and CDR2 FYNNEI come from the germline V gene. Trimming took 6 bases from V and 0 from J, leaving 12 bases between them. The DNA of the CDR3 is TGTGCCAGCAGCCTATCGAGATTCTCCTACGAGCAGTACTTC. This translates into CASSLSRFSYEQYF.

This chain connects TRBV9 to TRBJ1-2; 7 nucleotides line up with TRBD1. After removal of 3 bases from V and 6 bases from J, the junction contained 5 bases not matched to a gene. CDR1 and CDR2 from the germline V gene are SGDLS and YYNGEE. The CDR3 is 13 residues long. The CDR3 spells CASSGNRGHGYTF. For the CDR3, the DNA is TGTGCCAGCAGCGGAAACAGGGGACATGGCTACACCTTC.

V is TRBV7-3 and J is TRBJ2-1; 15 bases match TRBD2. The CDR3 covers 19 residues. Trimming cost V 11 bases and J 9 bases; bases outside gene matches: 23. CDR1 and CDR2 (germline): SGHTA, FQGTGA. The CDR3 nucleotides read TGTGCCGTTTACAATTTCGGGACTAGCGGGAGGCCGACCATCCCTGAGCAGTTCTTC. It yields the protein CAVYNFGTSGRPTIPEQFF.